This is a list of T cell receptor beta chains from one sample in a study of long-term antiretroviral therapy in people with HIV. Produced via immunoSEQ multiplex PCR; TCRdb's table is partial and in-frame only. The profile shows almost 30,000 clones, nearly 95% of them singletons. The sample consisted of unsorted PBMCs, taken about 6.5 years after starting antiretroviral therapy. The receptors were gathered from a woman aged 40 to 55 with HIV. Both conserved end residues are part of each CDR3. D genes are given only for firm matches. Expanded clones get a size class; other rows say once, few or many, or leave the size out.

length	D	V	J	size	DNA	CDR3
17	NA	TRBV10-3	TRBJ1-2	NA	TGTGCCATCAGTGAAGCCGGAATAAGGGATTTCAACTATGGCTACACCTTC	CAISEAGIRDFNYGYTF
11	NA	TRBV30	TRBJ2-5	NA	TGTGCCTGGAGGTCTCCCGTGGAGCAGTACTTC	CAWRSPVEQYF
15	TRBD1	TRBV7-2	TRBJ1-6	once	TGTGCCAGCAGCTTCACGGGACAGGACAATTCACCCCTCCACTTT	CASSFTGQDNSPLHF
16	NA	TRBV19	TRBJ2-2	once	TGTGCCACTATAAATTCACAGGGCTCGAACACCGGGGAGCTGTTTTTT	CATINSQGSNTGELFF
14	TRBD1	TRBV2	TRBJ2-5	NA	TGTGCCAGCAGTGAAGCTACAGGGGCAGAGACCCAGTACTTC	CASSEATGAETQYF
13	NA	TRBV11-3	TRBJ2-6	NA	TGTGCCAGCAGCCCCGCCCCGTCCAACGTCCTGACTTTC	CASSPAPSNVLTF
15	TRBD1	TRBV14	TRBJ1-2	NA	TGTGCCAGCAGCCAAATGGACAGGGGGCACTATGGCTACACCTTC	CASSQMDRGHYGYTF
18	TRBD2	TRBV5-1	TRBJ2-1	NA	TGCGCCAGCAGCCGGGGATCAGCGGGGGGGCTTAAGTGGAATGAGCAGTTCTTC	CASSRGSAGGLKWNEQFF
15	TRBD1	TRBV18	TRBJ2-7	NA	TGTGCCAGCTCACCAGCCGGGACAGGGGTCCACGAGCAGTACTTC	CASSPAGTGVHEQYF
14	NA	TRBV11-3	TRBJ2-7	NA	TGTGCCAGCAGCTTAGCCCTAGGCGGGGACGAGCAGTACTTC	CASSLALGGDEQYF
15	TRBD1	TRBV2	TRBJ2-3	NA	TGTGCCAGCAGTGAGGCTGGGACAGGCACAGATACGCAGTATTTT	CASSEAGTGTDTQYF
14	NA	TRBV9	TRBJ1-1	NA	TGTGCCAGCAGCGTAGGTAATCTGAACACTGAAGCTTTCTTT	CASSVGNLNTEAFF
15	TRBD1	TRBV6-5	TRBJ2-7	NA	TGTGCCAGCAGTTACTCGGGACAGAATTCCGACGAGCAGTACTTC	CASSYSGQNSDEQYF
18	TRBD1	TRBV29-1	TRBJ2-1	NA	TGCAGCGTTGTTTGGGACAGGGGGACTCGCCTAACCTACAATGAGCAGTTCTTC	CSVVWDRGTRLTYNEQFF
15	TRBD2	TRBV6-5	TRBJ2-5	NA	TGTGCCAGCAGTTGGGGACTAGCGGGGGAAGAGACCCAGTACTTC	CASSWGLAGEETQYF
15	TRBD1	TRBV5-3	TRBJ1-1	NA	TGTGCCAGAAGCGCCCGGGACAGGGTGAACACTGAAGCTTTCTTT	CARSARDRVNTEAFF
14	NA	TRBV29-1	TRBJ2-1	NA	TGCAGCGTTGAAGGGAGGGAGCTATACAATGAGCAGTTCTTC	CSVEGRELYNEQFF
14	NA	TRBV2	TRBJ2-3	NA	TGTGCCAGCAGTTTTCGGTCCCACACAGATACGCAGTATTTT	CASSFRSHTDTQYF
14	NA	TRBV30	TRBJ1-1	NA	TGTGCCTGGACTAGGGCAGGGGTCGACACTGAAGCTTTCTTT	CAWTRAGVDTEAFF
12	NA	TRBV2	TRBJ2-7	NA	TGTGCCAGCAGGGAAATAGGGTACGAGCAGTACTTC	CASREIGYEQYF
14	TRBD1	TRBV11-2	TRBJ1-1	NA	TGTGCCAGCAGCTCAACAGGGGCGGGCACTGAAGCTTTCTTT	CASSSTGAGTEAFF
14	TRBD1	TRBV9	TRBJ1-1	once	TGTGCCAGCAGCGTAGGACAGGGGACCGCTGAAGCTTTCTTT	CASSVGQGTAEAFF
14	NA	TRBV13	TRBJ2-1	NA	TGTGCCAGCAGCTACACTTGGGGGCCCGGGCAGCAGTTCTTC	CASSYTWGPGQQFF
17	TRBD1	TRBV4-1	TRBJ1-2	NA	TGCGCCAGCAGCCAAGATACAGGGGGCCCACCTAAGGGAGGCTACACCTTC	CASSQDTGGPPKGGYTF
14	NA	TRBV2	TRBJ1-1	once	TGTGCCAGCGAAAAGGGCCCTTCGGACACTGAAGCTTTCTTT	CASEKGPSDTEAFF
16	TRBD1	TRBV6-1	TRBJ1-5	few	TGTGCCAGCAGTGACTACAGGGGGCGAGGGAATCAGCCCCAGCATTTT	CASSDYRGRGNQPQHF
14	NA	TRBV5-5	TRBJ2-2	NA	TGTGCCAGCAGCTTGGCCGGATTTACCGGGGAGCTGTTTTTT	CASSLAGFTGELFF
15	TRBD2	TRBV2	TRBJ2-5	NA	TGTGCCAGCAGCTCCGGGACTAGCGGGCCCGAGACCCAGTACTTC	CASSSGTSGPETQYF
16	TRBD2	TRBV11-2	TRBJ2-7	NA	TGTGCCAGCAGCTACAACCCCGGGACTAGCTCCTACGAGCAGTACTTC	CASSYNPGTSSYEQYF
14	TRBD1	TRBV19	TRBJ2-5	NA	TGTGCCAGTAGTATTGACAGGGGTAGAGAGACCCAGTACTTC	CASSIDRGRETQYF
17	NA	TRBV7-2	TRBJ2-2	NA	TGTGCCAGCAGCTTGGTCTCCGGGGGCGGAGGCACCGGGGAGCTGTTTTTT	CASSLVSGGGGTGELFF
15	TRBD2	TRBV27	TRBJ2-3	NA	TGTGCCAGCAGTACGTTTAGCGGGAGCACAGATACGCAGTATTTT	CASSTFSGSTDTQYF
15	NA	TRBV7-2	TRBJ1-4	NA	TGTGCCAGCAGCTTTTCGGGGACCTGGGCTGAAAAACTGTTTTTT	CASSFSGTWAEKLFF
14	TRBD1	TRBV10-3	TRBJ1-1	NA	TGTGCCATCAGTGCTGGGACAGTGAACACTGAAGCTTTCTTT	CAISAGTVNTEAFF
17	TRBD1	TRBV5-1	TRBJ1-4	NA	TGCGCCAGCAGGCCCGGACAGGGGGCGAACTTGGATGAAAAACTGTTTTTT	CASRPGQGANLDEKLFF
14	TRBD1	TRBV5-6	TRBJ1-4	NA	TGTGCCAGCAGCTTAGGACAGGGTAGTGAAAAACTGTTTTTT	CASSLGQGSEKLFF
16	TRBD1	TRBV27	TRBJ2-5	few	TGTGCCAGCAGTTGGGGCCAGGGGGCCACAAGAGAGACCCAGTACTTC	CASSWGQGATRETQYF
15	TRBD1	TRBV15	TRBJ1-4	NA	TGTGCCACCAGCCGAGACAGGGGTACTAATGAAAAACTGTTTTTT	CATSRDRGTNEKLFF
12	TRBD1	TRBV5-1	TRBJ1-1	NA	TGCGCCAGCAGCTTACAGGGGGCAGAAGCTTTCTTT	CASSLQGAEAFF
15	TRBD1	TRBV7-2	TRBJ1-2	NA	TGTGCCAGCAGCCCGGGACAGGCATGGAGGTATGGCTACACCTTC	CASSPGQAWRYGYTF
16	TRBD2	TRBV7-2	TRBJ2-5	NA	TGTGCCAGCAGCACACAGCTAGCGGGGGGCGGAGAGACCCAGTACTTC	CASSTQLAGGGETQYF
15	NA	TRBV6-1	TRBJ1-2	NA	TGTGCCAGCAGTGAAGAAGGCAGGACGATCTATGGCTACACCTTC	CASSEEGRTIYGYTF
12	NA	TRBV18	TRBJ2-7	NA	TGTGCCAGCTCAGAGACAGAGTACGAGCAGTACTTC	CASSETEYEQYF
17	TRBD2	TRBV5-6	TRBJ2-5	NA	TGTGCCAGCAGCTTCGGGGCTAGCGGGGGACCCGAAGAGACCCAGTACTTC	CASSFGASGGPEETQYF
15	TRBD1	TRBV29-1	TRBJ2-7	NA	TGCAGCGCACCGTTTGACCGGGACAGGTTTTACGAGCAGTACTTC	CSAPFDRDRFYEQYF
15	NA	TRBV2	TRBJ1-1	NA	TGTGCCAGCAGCAGCAGACGGTCCGGGGACACTGAAGCTTTCTTT	CASSSRRSGDTEAFF
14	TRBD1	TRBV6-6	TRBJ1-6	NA	TGTGCCAGCAGTTACGACAGGGGTGATTCACCCCTCCACTTT	CASSYDRGDSPLHF
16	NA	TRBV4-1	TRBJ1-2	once	TGCGCCAGCAGCCAAGTTGACGGTAGCCCTAACTATGGCTACACCTTC	CASSQVDGSPNYGYTF
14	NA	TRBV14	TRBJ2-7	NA	TGTGCCAGCAGCCATCTGACAGAGACCTACGAGCAGTACTTC	CASSHLTETYEQYF
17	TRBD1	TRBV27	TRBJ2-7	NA	TGTGCCAGCAGTTTCCTAAGAGTTGGCAGGGGGACCCTCGAGCAGTACTTC	CASSFLRVGRGTLEQYF
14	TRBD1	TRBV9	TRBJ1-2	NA	TGTGCCAGCAGCCCTTTGACAGGGGGCTATGGCTACACCTTC	CASSPLTGGYGYTF
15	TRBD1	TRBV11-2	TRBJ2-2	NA	TGTGCCAGCAGCTTACGTGCAGGGGGCACCGGGGAGCTGTTTTTT	CASSLRAGGTGELFF